The 31 T cell receptor beta chains below were found in one sample sequenced in a study of blood T cell repertoires in COVID-19. The repertoire was sequenced with immunoSEQ multiplex PCR; TCRdb's copy has only in-frame clones and lacks some. Found here are 300,000 to 350,000 clones, over 70% of them singletons; the top ten hold 2.5% to 3%. The specimen was peripheral blood. These receptors were taken from a man aged 30 to 45 with active or convalescent COVID-19.

V gene TRBV5-1 combines with J gene TRBJ2-2; 7 bases line up with TRBD1. The CDR3 has 16 residues. Germline V lookup: CDR1 SGHRS, CDR2 YFSETQ. Trimming removed 5 bases from V and 2 bases from J; junction bases left unmatched: 9. CDR3 nucleotides: TGCGCCAGCAGGAAGATACAGGGGAGAAACACCGGGGAGCTGTTTTTT. It codes for CASRKIQGRNTGELFF.

The chain links TRBV7-2 to TRBJ2-2, with a weak D call TRBD1 (6 bases). The CDR3 consists of 13 residues. Per germline, CDR1 SGHTA and CDR2 FQGNSA. V dropped 3 bases and J dropped 7 bases, with 9 bases sitting between them. The CDR3 DNA follows: TGTGCCAGCAGCTTGGGGGCGGGCGGGGAGCTGTTTTTT. It codes for CASSLGAGGELFF.

The chain couples TRBV2 to TRBJ2-1; D ambiguous. The CDR3 loop spans 14 amino acids. The V end lost 2 bases, the J end lost 8 bases, and 13 bases lay between the germline ends. Germline-derived CDR1 and CDR2 are SNHLY and FYNNEI. The CDR3 coding sequence is TGTGCCAGCAGTGAATACCAAAGGCTAGATGAGCAGTTCTTC. Its translation: CASSEYQRLDEQFF.

The V gene is TRBV28, the J gene TRBJ1-5, with TRBD1 matching over 11 bases. V gave up 5 bases and J gave up 7 bases; unmatched junction bases: 4. Germline V CDR1 and CDR2: MDHEN, SYDVKM. The CDR3 covers 14 residues. For the CDR3, the DNA is TGTGCCAGCAGTCCGGACAGGGGGCAACAGCCCCAGCATTTT. This sequence encodes CASSPDRGQQPQHF.

V and J are TRBV30 and TRBJ2-5; 10 nucleotides agree with TRBD2. This CDR3 spans 14 amino acids. Germline-derived CDR1 and CDR2 are GTSNPN and SVGIG (reference sequence). Trimming removed 3 bases from V and 2 bases from J; junction bases left unmatched: 3. The CDR3: CAWRERGGQETQYF. In DNA, the CDR3 is TGTGCCTGGAGGGAGCGGGGGGGGCAAGAGACCCAGTACTTC.

This clone appeared a single time. The chain employs TRBV2 and TRBJ1-2; the D is unclear. There are 15 residues in the CDR3. Germline CDR1 reads SNHLY; CDR2 reads FYNNEI. V lost 7 bases to trimming and J lost 4 bases, with 19 bases between them. This chain's CDR3 is CASILREAAGYGYTF. Written as DNA, the CDR3 is TGTGCCAGCATACTGAGGGAAGCAGCGGGCTATGGCTACACCTTC.

Remarks on this clone: The same CDR3 can be traced to other DNA sequences in this sample. The chain recombines TRBV11-3 with TRBJ1-1; 7 nucleotides align to TRBD1. Germline CDR1 and CDR2: SGHNT and YENEEA. The J segment lost 1 base and the V segment lost 5 bases, leaving 4 bases of the junction unmatched. The CDR3 loop spans 14 amino acids. The CDR3 sequence: CASSLQGTNTEAFF. The CDR3 DNA follows: TGTGCCAGCAGCCTACAGGGGACGAACACTGAAGCTTTCTTT.

This clone was counted between two and nine times. The J gene is TRBJ2-5, the V gene TRBV5-1, with D possibly being TRBD2 (6 bases). Germline V gene sequence: CDR1 SGHRS, CDR2 YFSETQ. The CDR3 has 14 amino acids. The V end was cut by 4 bases, the J end by 2 bases, with 12 bases between. The CDR3 here is CASSPLGGQETQYF. The CDR3 coding sequence is TGCGCCAGCAGCCCGCTGGGGGGTCAAGAGACCCAGTACTTC.

The J gene is TRBJ2-7, the V gene TRBV4-3, with D tentatively TRBD2 (6 bases). The CDR3 covers 14 residues. V lost 0 bases and J 7 bases, leaving 13 bases between the germline ends. Germline V CDR1 and CDR2: LGHNA, YSLEER. The CDR3 protein is CASSQEGRGREQYF. The DNA of the CDR3 is TGCGCCAGCAGCCAAGAAGGGCGGGGAAGGGAGCAGTACTTC.

This chain joins TRBV28 and TRBJ2-7, with 8 bases that match TRBD1. Trimming at V came to 3 bases and at J to 2 bases, leaving 6 bases not matched to a gene. The CDR3 extends over 15 amino acids. Germline CDR1 reads MDHEN; CDR2 reads SYDVKM. The CDR3 spells CASSFWTGSTYEQYF. The CDR3 bases are TGTGCCAGCAGTTTCTGGACAGGGTCAACCTACGAGCAGTACTTC.

The chain employs TRBV24-1 and TRBJ1-1, with D possibly matching TRBD1 (6 bases). CDR3 length equals 16 residues. V gave up 6 bases and J gave up 1 base, with 17 bases separating them. CDR1 and CDR2 from the germline V gene are KGHDR and SFDVKD. CDR3 nucleotide sequence: TGTGCCACCAGTCCCGACAGGCTCGCAGAGAACACTGAAGCTTTCTTT. This sequence encodes CATSPDRLAENTEAFF.

V usage is TRBV28 and J usage is TRBJ1-3; 8 bases agree with TRBD1. This CDR3 spans 16 amino acids. J was trimmed by 2 bases and V by 7 bases; bases with no gene match: 10. Germline CDR1 MDHEN, CDR2 SYDVKM. CDR3 DNA sequence: TGTGCCAGCAACACGGGGCAGGGGGCGACTGGAAACACCATATATTTT. This sequence encodes CASNTGQGATGNTIYF.

The chain is built from TRBV5-4 and TRBJ2-7; a possible D gene is TRBD1 (7 bases). Germline loops: CDR1 SGHNT, CDR2 YYREEE (reference sequence). Trimming took 2 bases from V and 5 from J, leaving 17 bases between them. The CDR3 sequence is 15 residues long. This CDR3 is CASSFYQGGINEQYF. The CDR3 region has the DNA TGTGCCAGCAGCTTTTATCAGGGGGGAATCAACGAGCAGTACTTC.

The V and J genes are TRBV7-2 and TRBJ2-1; the D is unclear. Germline lookup yields CDR1 SGHTA and CDR2 FQGNSA. V was cut by 1 base and J by 0 bases, with 13 bases left in between. The CDR3 has 17 amino acids. The CDR3 loop reads CASSLVASYSSYNEQFF. DNA of the CDR3: TGTGCCAGCAGCTTAGTGGCTTCCTACAGCTCCTACAATGAGCAGTTCTTC. Complete variable domain (other parts from reference TRBV7-2 and TRBJ2-1): GAGVSQSPSNKVTEKGKDVELRCDPISGHTALYWYRQSLGQGLEFLIYFQGNSAPDKSGLPSDRFSAERTGGSVSTLTIQRTQQEDSAVYLCASSLVASYSSYNEQFFGPGTRLTVL.

This clone has just one count. The CDR3 is CASSPGQGYSSYEQYF. CDR3 nucleotide sequence: TGTGCCAGCTCACCGGGACAGGGGTATAGCTCCTACGAGCAGTACTTC. J is TRBJ2-7 and V is TRBV18; TRBD1 agrees at 10 bases. This CDR3 is built from 16 residues. CDR1 and CDR2 (germline): KGHSH, LQKENI. V trimming: 3 bases; J trimming: 0 bases; junction bases outside the gene matches: 5.

J is TRBJ2-7 and V is TRBV27; 8 bases align to TRBD2. V lost 5 bases to trimming and J lost 5 bases; unmatched junction nucleotides: 11. Germline V gene sequence: CDR1 MNHEY, CDR2 SMNVEV (reference sequence). There are 15 residues in the CDR3. The CDR3 here is CASSLRGGKGNEQYF. The DNA of the CDR3 is TGTGCCAGCAGTCTCCGGGGGGGCAAAGGGAACGAGCAGTACTTC.

V is TRBV5-4 and J is TRBJ2-7, with TRBD2 identical over 8 bases. Germline trimming cut 1 base from V and 0 bases from J; bases unmatched to any gene: 9. There are 17 residues in the CDR3. CDR1 and CDR2 (germline): SGHNT, YYREEE (reference sequence). This chain's CDR3 is CASSLRRGRGVSYEQYF. In DNA form, the CDR3 reads TGTGCCAGCAGCTTGCGAAGAGGGCGGGGGGTCTCCTACGAGCAGTACTTC.

This chain connects TRBV30 to TRBJ2-4, with TRBD2 identical over 9 bases. CDR3 size: 18 residues. Trimming removed 2 bases from V and 3 bases from J; junction bases left unmatched: 14. Germline CDR1 GTSNPN, CDR2 SVGIG (reference sequence). The CDR3 DNA is TGTGCCTGGAGTTCCACTAGTGCGGGGGGGCAGGGCAAAAACATTCAGTACTTC. Its translation: CAWSSTSAGGQGKNIQYF.

The CDR3 DNA reads as TGTGCCAGCTCAAGGGCCGGGACAGGGGGCGGAGGAGGCTATGGCTACACCTTC. Residues: CASSRAGTGGGGGYGYTF. This chain joins TRBV2 and TRBJ1-2; the match to TRBD1 covers 12 bases. Germline V gives CDR1 SNHLY, CDR2 FYNNEI. This CDR3 spans 18 amino acids. V was pared by 8 bases and J by 4 bases, with 17 bases of the junction left unmatched.

V and J are TRBV11-3 and TRBJ2-2, with TRBD2 identical over 8 bases. The junction had 15 bases not matched to a gene; V was cut back by 5 bases and J by 7 bases. CDR3 length: 17 residues. Germline V gene lookup returns CDR1 SGHNT and CDR2 YENEEA. CDR3 nucleotides: TGTGCCAGCAGCCCCCCCGGGGGGGCGGGGGTTATCGGGGAGCTGTTTTTT. This gives the protein CASSPPGGAGVIGELFF.

This rearrangement joins TRBV11-3 to TRBJ2-2; no firm D call. CDR3 length: 16 amino acids. V was clipped by 1 base and J by 0 bases, with 9 bases between them. Per the germline V gene, CDR1 is SGHNT and CDR2 is YENEEA. The CDR3 spells CASSLGRFANTGELFF. The CDR3 DNA reads as TGTGCCAGCAGCTTAGGCAGGTTCGCGAACACCGGGGAGCTGTTTTTT.

The chain couples TRBV13 to TRBJ2-6; 10 nucleotides align to TRBD1. There are 18 residues in the CDR3. CDR1 and CDR2 (germline): PRHDT, FYEKMQ (reference sequence). With 4 bases clipped from V and 0 bases from J, the junction kept 6 bases outside the gene matches. CDR3 coding DNA: TGTGCCAGCAGCTCCGGGACAGGGGACCTCTCTGGGGCCAACGTCCTGACTTTC. Amino acids: CASSSGTGDLSGANVLTF.

J is TRBJ1-4 and V is TRBV2, with TRBD1 matching over 9 bases. The CDR3 contains 14 residues. The V gene end was trimmed by 8 bases and the J gene end by 6 bases; junction bases not matched to a gene: 7. Germline values: CDR1 SNHLY, CDR2 FYNNEI. The CDR3 protein is CASWTRDRDEKLFF. The CDR3 coding sequence is TGTGCCAGCTGGACCCGGGACAGGGATGAAAAACTGTTTTTT.

The chain recombines TRBV5-1 with TRBJ2-7; a possible D gene is TRBD2 (6 bases). Trimming left V 0 bases short and J 4 bases short, with 11 bases between. This CDR3 is 14 amino acids long. Germline V gene data show CDR1 as SGHRS and CDR2 as YFSETQ. The CDR3 DNA reads as TGCGCCAGCAGCTTGGGTAACGGGGGATACGAGCAGTACTTC. Translated, it gives CASSLGNGGYEQYF.

This chain uses TRBV7-3 with TRBJ2-3; D ambiguous. The CDR3 has 13 residues. Germline V gene lookup returns CDR1 SGHTA and CDR2 FQGTGA. With 5 bases removed from V and 3 bases from J, the gap between germline ends came to 9 bases. CDR3 nucleotide sequence: TGTGCCAGCAGCATCAAATTTACAGATACGCAGTATTTT. Its translation is CASSIKFTDTQYF.

The chain employs TRBV4-3 and TRBJ2-1, with 10 nucleotides matching TRBD2. The germline gives CDR1 LGHNA, CDR2 YSLEER. This CDR3 comprises 18 residues. Losses at the gene ends were 0 bases for V and 0 bases for J; bases not matched to a gene: 5. The CDR3 loop reads CASSQDPPSGSSYNEQFF. CDR3 DNA sequence: TGCGCCAGCAGCCAAGATCCCCCTAGCGGGAGCTCCTACAATGAGCAGTTCTTC.

The V and J genes are TRBV6-1 and TRBJ1-4; D gene unclear. Between the trimmed V and J ends, which lost 4 bases and 8 bases, there was a span of 26 bases. In germline, CDR1 is MNHNS, CDR2 SASEGT. The CDR3 is 18 amino acids. The CDR3 region has the DNA TGTGCCAGCAGTGCCGTCGGGGTAGGGTTGCGTGAAGGCGAAAAACTGTTTTTT. Translating it yields CASSAVGVGLREGEKLFF.

The CDR3 here is CASSPGSGGTDGYTF. Here the CDR3 DNA reads TGTGCCAGCTCACCAGGGTCCGGCGGGACGGATGGCTACACCTTC. The V call is TRBV18, the J call TRBJ1-2; D might be TRBD1 (5 bases). Per the germline V gene, CDR1 is KGHSH and CDR2 is LQKENI. V was clipped by 2 bases and J by 6 bases, with 16 bases between them. This CDR3 is built from 15 residues.

This chain connects TRBV5-4 to TRBJ2-3; D is uncertain. Trimming took off 1 base at V and 4 bases at J, with 4 bases between the two ends. Looked up from germline, CDR1 is SGHNT and CDR2 is YYREEE (reference sequence). CDR3 length: 12 residues. CDR3 in DNA: TGTGCCAGCAGCTTGATAGCAGATACGCAGTATTTT. This sequence encodes CASSLIADTQYF.

V usage is TRBV13 and J usage is TRBJ2-7, with 9 bases identical to TRBD1. The CDR3 sequence is 15 residues long. The V and J ends lost 5 bases and 3 bases, in that order; junction bases with no gene match: 8. From germline, CDR1 is PRHDT and CDR2 FYEKMQ (reference sequence). This CDR3 reads CASSVRGQGYYEQYF. The CDR3 DNA follows: TGTGCCAGCAGCGTCCGGGGACAGGGATACTACGAGCAGTACTTC.

J is TRBJ2-5 and V is TRBV28; 7 positions agree with TRBD2. Germline V gene sequence: CDR1 MDHEN, CDR2 SYDVKM. V trimming: 4 bases; J trimming: 4 bases; junction bases outside the gene matches: 3. The CDR3 has 13 residues. CDR3 residues: CASSSLAGETQYF. CDR3 sequence (DNA): TGTGCCAGCAGTTCCTTAGCGGGAGAGACCCAGTACTTC.